The 14 T cell receptor beta chains below all came from one sample that was sequenced in a study of high-grade serous ovarian cancer treatment subgroups. Tumor tissue was taken before any definitive surgery or chemotherapy was given. Profiling relied on immunoSEQ multiplex PCR, and the TCRdb table lists in-frame clones only, not all of them. The sample has around 2,000 clones, around 79% seen once. Sequenced material: tumor tissue. The receptors originated from a human donor with high-grade serous ovarian cancer.

The rearrangement uses TRBV7-9 and TRBJ2-7; the match to TRBD2 covers 7 bases. After removal of 0 bases from V and 6 bases from J, the junction contained 11 bases not matched to a gene. The V gene's germline CDR1 is SEHNR and CDR2 FQNEAQ (reference sequence). This CDR3 spans 16 amino acids. CDR3 region: CASSLAGGSRPREQYF. The CDR3 DNA follows: TGTGCCAGCAGCTTAGCGGGGGGGTCGAGGCCCCGCGAGCAGTACTTC.

The chain joins TRBV4-2 to TRBJ2-1; 9 nucleotides line up with TRBD2. V shed 0 bases and J 5 bases; nucleotides not matched to a gene: 5. Germline assignment: CDR1 LGHNA and CDR2 YNFKEQ. The CDR3 contains 16 residues. The CDR3 sequence: CASSQDLAGGDNEQFF. DNA for the CDR3: TGTGCCAGCAGCCAAGATCTGGCGGGGGGGGACAATGAGCAGTTCTTC.

The chain combines TRBV6-1 with TRBJ1-1, with TRBD1 as a possible D gene (6 bases). V lost 1 base, J lost 4 bases, and 16 bases lay in between. The CDR3 loop spans 16 amino acids. In germline, CDR1 is MNHNS, CDR2 SASEGT. CDR3 coding DNA: TGTGCCAGCAGTGAAGGGGGGGGCTTTGGAAGCACTGAAGCTTTCTTT. Residues: CASSEGGGFGSTEAFF.

This rearrangement joins TRBV5-1 to TRBJ2-7; D is ambiguous. Per germline, CDR1 SGHRS and CDR2 YFSETQ. V lost 5 bases, J lost 5 bases, and 11 bases lay in between. This CDR3 has 12 residues. CDR3 residues: CASRIRHNEQYF. CDR3 nucleotides: TGCGCCAGCAGAATCAGGCATAACGAGCAGTACTTC.

This clone has a single count. The chain joins TRBV27 to TRBJ2-1; TRBD2 is a possible D gene (5 bases). CDR1 is MNHEY, CDR2 SMNVEV, per germline (reference sequence). The CDR3 extends over 14 amino acids. V shed 3 bases and J shed 4 bases, with 10 bases lying between them. The CDR3 nucleotides are TGTGCCAGCAGTTTTGAAGAGGGTTACAATGAGCAGTTCTTC. Translating gives CASSFEEGYNEQFF.

This chain links TRBV19 with TRBJ1-2, with D tentatively TRBD1 (5 bases). Deletions cut 7 bases from V and 1 base from J, with 19 bases between. The CDR3 has 16 amino acids. Germline V gives CDR1 LNHDA, CDR2 SQIVND (reference sequence). CDR3 bases: TGTGCCAGTACCTGGGGCCCGCGGCCTAATAACTATGGCTACACCTTC. Translating gives CASTWGPRPNNYGYTF.

The chain couples TRBV6-1 to TRBJ1-3; D unresolved. Germline loops: CDR1 MNHNS, CDR2 SASEGT. This CDR3 is built from 15 residues. Trimming left V 4 bases short and J 0 bases short, with 10 bases between. CDR3 residues: CASSAEPSSGNTIYF. The DNA for the CDR3 is TGTGCCAGCAGTGCAGAGCCGAGCTCTGGAAACACCATATATTTT.

The CDR3: CASSASAGGHPIQYF. The CDR3 bases are TGTGCCAGCAGCGCTAGTGCGGGGGGTCATCCCATTCAGTACTTC. This chain uses TRBV11-3 with TRBJ2-4; 8 nucleotides match TRBD2. V lost 5 bases and J lost 9; bases outside the gene matches: 12. Germline V gene lookup returns CDR1 SGHNT and CDR2 YENEEA. CDR3 length: 15 amino acids.

This chain uses TRBV9 with TRBJ2-1; 9 bases agree with TRBD2. The CDR3 totals 16 residues. V lost 3 bases and J lost 7; bases outside the gene matches: 11. Germline CDR1 SGDLS, CDR2 YYNGEE. The CDR3 region has the DNA TGTGCCAGCAGCGGAGGGGTAGCGGGGGAGCGGAATGAGCAGTTCTTC. It codes for CASSGGVAGERNEQFF.

In regard to this clone: The junction and the germline gene differ at one end; a read error may be behind it. The chain couples TRBV30 to TRBJ1-2; maybe TRBD1 (5 bases). Germline V gene data show CDR1 as GTSNPN and CDR2 as SVGIG (reference sequence). The CDR3 is made up of 13 amino acids. The CDR3 reads CVWSRDGTYGYTF. CDR3 coding DNA: TGTGTCTGGAGTAGGGACGGAACCTATGGCTACACCTTC.

The chain joins TRBV5-6 to TRBJ1-5, with unresolved D. With 4 bases removed from V and 5 bases from J, the gap between germline ends came to 7 bases. Per germline, CDR1 SGHDT and CDR2 YYEEEE. This CDR3 is 12 amino acids long. CDR3 amino acids: CASSMVDQPQHF. In DNA, the CDR3 is TGTGCCAGCAGCATGGTGGATCAGCCCCAGCATTTT.

The rearrangement joins TRBV15 to TRBJ1-3; D remains unclear. Germline CDR1 and CDR2: LNHNV and YYDKDF (reference sequence). Trimming removed 0 bases from V and 0 bases from J, with 15 bases in between. This CDR3 comprises 18 residues. The CDR3 sequence is CATSRDGQVGRSGNTIYF. CDR3 bases: TGTGCCACCAGCAGAGATGGGCAGGTCGGCCGCTCTGGAAACACCATATATTTT.

The CDR3 DNA follows: TGTGCCAGCAGCTCCGGAAACAATGAGCAGTTCTTC. Translated: CASSSGNNEQFF. The chain links TRBV7-8 to TRBJ2-1; D uncertain. V lost 4 bases to trimming and J lost 5 bases, with 6 bases between them. The CDR3 covers 12 residues. CDR1 is SGHVS and CDR2 is FQNEAQ in the germline V gene.

This chain joins TRBV6-5 and TRBJ1-2; 8 bases agree with TRBD1. With V trimmed by 6 bases and J by 4 bases, 10 bases remained unmatched. In germline, CDR1 is MNHEY, CDR2 SVGAGI. This CDR3 has 15 amino acids. CDR3 loop: CASSPKTGAAYGYTF. In nucleotides, the CDR3 is TGTGCCAGCAGCCCTAAGACAGGGGCGGCCTATGGCTACACCTTC.